This T cell receptor (beta chain) was recovered during a study of blood T cell repertoires in COVID-19 (dated by TCRdb to 2020 to 2022). Broadly, across the study: Samples covering the acute and convalescent phases of COVID-19 were provided by collaborators in the United States, Italy and Spain. The prospective study material was composed of cDNA or gDNA derived from T cells, B-cell-depleted T cells, or PBMCs. Deeply sampled blood TCRbeta repertoires from subjects exposed to, actively infected with, or recovered from COVID-19 were included in the dataset. The repertoires were released in a freely available public database meant as a resource for research on the immune response to SARS-CoV-2. The samples were drawn from two sources: the first 160 participants of the ongoing ImmuneRACE study, and 950 to 1,500 subjects contributed by 6 global collaborators. The sample metadata nearly always contained a de-identified subject ID, COVID-19 status, age in years and sex. HLA class I and class II types, where available, came from metadata supplied by the sample provider rather than from assay-based typing.

For this clone: What this receptor recognizes is not known. It has no much larger one-base neighbor in the sample; base qualities were not kept.

TCRbeta CDR3 regions were amplified from genomic DNA by means of the immunoSEQ Assay, a bias-controlled multiplex PCR. The original methods were these. Nucleated cell counts per sample were estimated from amplification of reference gene primers within the assay. To quantify the absolute abundance of each unique TCRbeta CDR3 rearrangement, sequence reads were collapsed and filtered. For each sample, productive Simpson clonality was calculated as the square root of Simpson's diversity index over productive rearrangements. The immuneACCESS repertoire file appears here via TCRdb, limited to in-frame rearrangements. These files lack a portion of the clones; in checked studies, under half of the deficit traces to unresolved V genes, and the cause of the others is not known. The V and J calls and clone size were taken over from that table, and D and trimming were inferred from the DNA. In this sample the table shows under 300,000 clones, 88% of which occur a single time. The top ten clones comprise about 0.8% of the sample.

The study at large found these results: Clinical and demographic metadata were provided uncurated, with the amount varying by source and participant.

The collaborating institutions used their own protocols to collect whole blood in K2EDTA tubes. For TCRbeta analysis, collaborators shipped samples as frozen whole blood, isolated PBMCs, or DNA extracted from either of those sample types. V gives up 2 bases and J gives up 4 bases, and the segment between their germline ends measures 12 bases. CDR1 is given as MNHNS and CDR2 as SASEGT, both from the germline V gene. Taken from cysteine to phenylalanine, the CDR3 has 15 residues. Only the CDR3 DNA is retained, 45 bases long and in frame from the first base. The receptor was isolated from a woman in her thirties with acute or convalescent COVID-19. The sample was peripheral blood. The chain employs TRBV6-1 and TRBJ1-5, with the D gene not clear enough to name. The sequence in DNA is TGTGCCAGCAGTGAAAAAGAGGGTTCAAATCAGCCCCAGCATTTT. The translation is CASSEKEGSNQPQHF.